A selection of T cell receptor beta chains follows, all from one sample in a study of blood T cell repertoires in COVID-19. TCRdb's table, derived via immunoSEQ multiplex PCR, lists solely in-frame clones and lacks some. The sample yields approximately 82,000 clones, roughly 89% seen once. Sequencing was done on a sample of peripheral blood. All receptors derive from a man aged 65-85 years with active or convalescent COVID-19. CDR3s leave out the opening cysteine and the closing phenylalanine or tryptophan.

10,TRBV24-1,ATSDFGGEQY
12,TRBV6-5,AIHNRGLSGEAF
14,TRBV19,ASSGTGGAGGQPQH
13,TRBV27,ASRNRNPSTDTQY
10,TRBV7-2,ASSIGQGNAF
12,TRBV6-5,AVAGLAATDTQY
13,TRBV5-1,ASSLGRGAGNTIY
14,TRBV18,ASSKAGTGINYGYT
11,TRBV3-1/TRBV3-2,ASTPSGIYEQY
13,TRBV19,ASRQGHVGTGELF
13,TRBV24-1,ATSVRQGALDTQY
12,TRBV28,ASSFARGYQPQH
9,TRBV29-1,SVASSYEQY
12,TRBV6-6,ASTATGSSYEQY
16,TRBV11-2,ASSLAGGAVSSYNEQF
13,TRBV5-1,ASSLAGTGAETQY
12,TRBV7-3,ASSPYGGQYEQY
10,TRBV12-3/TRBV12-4,ASSLIAETQY
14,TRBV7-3,ASSPLGEGPPGELF
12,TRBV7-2,ASSHRDTNQPQH
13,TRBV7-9,ASSFDGIVTDTQY
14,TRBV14,ASSQVPDRRGETQY
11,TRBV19,ASGSGLIQPQH
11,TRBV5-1,ASSEGQVAEAF
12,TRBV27,ASSLSRGGTEAF
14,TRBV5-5,ASSLVWRTRDSPLH